This entry lists 13 T cell receptor beta chains sequenced from one sample in a study of shared clonotypes between healthy human individuals. Assay: immunoSEQ multiplex PCR; the TCRdb copy retains only in-frame clones and omits some. The sample lists roughly 1,100,000 clones; about 74% were seen once. Sequenced: memory CD4+ T cells sorted from blood. The subset is: CD45RA-negative fraction. These receptors were collected from a man between 18 and 35 years old in good health.

Comments on this clone: This likely traces to a read error, being one base from a far larger clone. Other DNA sequences in this specimen translate into the identical CDR3. V usage is TRBV2 and J usage is TRBJ2-7; D not certain. Germline CDR1 is SNHLY and CDR2 is FYNNEI. CDR3 length: 11 amino acids. CDR3 in amino acids: CASSVTYEQYF. CDR3 nucleotide sequence: TGCGCCAGCAGTGTCACCTACGAGCAGTACTTC.

The chain's CDR3 is CSVAQGGYTDTQYF. The CDR3 nucleotides read TGCAGCGTGGCCCAGGGCGGTTACACAGATACGCAGTATTTT. The V and J genes are TRBV29-1 and TRBJ2-3; D may be TRBD1 (5 bases). The CDR3 has 14 amino acids. CDR1 and CDR2 from the germline V gene are SQVTM and ANQGSEA. With 6 bases removed from V and 2 bases from J, the gap between germline ends came to 15 bases.

The V gene is TRBV5-1, the J gene TRBJ2-2; 9 bases match TRBD1. This CDR3 is 14 amino acids long. CDR1 and CDR2 from the germline V gene are SGHRS and YFSETQ. The V gene end was trimmed by 6 bases and the J gene end by 3 bases; junction bases not matched to a gene: 3. For the CDR3, the DNA is TGCGCCAGCACCAGGACAGGGGACACCGGGGAGCTGTTTTTT. Amino acid sequence: CASTRTGDTGELFF.

This chain uses TRBV19 with TRBJ2-3, with 10 bases lining up with TRBD2. V shed 3 bases and J 2 bases; nucleotides not matched to a gene: 5. Germline CDR1 reads LNHDA; CDR2 reads SQIVND (reference sequence). The length of the CDR3 is 16 residues. The CDR3 protein is CASSMSGLAPTDTQYF. The CDR3 nucleotides read TGTGCCAGTAGTATGTCGGGACTAGCGCCCACAGATACGCAGTATTTT. The entire variable domain, with the rest obtained from reference TRBV19 and TRBJ2-3, is as follows: DGGITQSPKYLFRKEGQNVTLSCEQNLNHDAMYWYRQDPGQGLRLIYYSQIVNDFQKGDIAEGYSVSREKKESFPLTVTSAQKNPTAFYLCASSMSGLAPTDTQYFGPGTRLTVL.

This clone was counted a few times. V usage is TRBV6-1 and J usage is TRBJ2-2; D is undetermined. The germline V gene encodes CDR1 MNHNS and CDR2 SASEGT. This CDR3 has 15 amino acids. Between the trimmed V and J ends, which lost 8 bases and 0 bases, there was a span of 13 bases. The CDR3, as DNA: TGTGCCAGCCTCTCCAGTGCTACGAACACCGGGGAGCTGTTTTTT. Residues: CASLSSATNTGELFF.

The V and J genes are TRBV9 and TRBJ2-1; weak D call: TRBD2 (6 bases). CDR1 and CDR2 (germline): SGDLS, YYNGEE. The V end lost 4 bases, the J end lost 9 bases, and 17 bases lay between the germline ends. The CDR3 sequence is 14 residues long. The CDR3 reads CASSPRDFSGEQFF. The CDR3 region has the DNA TGTGCCAGCAGCCCACGGGACTTTTCGGGTGAGCAGTTCTTC.

This clone was observed a handful of times. This chain uses TRBV6-1 with TRBJ2-5; either TRBD1 or TRBD2 may fit D (7 bases each). The germline gives CDR1 MNHNS, CDR2 SASEGT. Between the trimmed V and J ends, which lost 2 bases and 7 bases, there was a span of 17 bases. CDR3 size: 15 residues. In DNA form, the CDR3 reads TGTGCCAGCAGTGAATACGGTACAGGGGAGGGGACCCAGTACTTC. It encodes CASSEYGTGEGTQYF.

Here the CDR3 reads CASRRRGTGYLEQYF. CDR3 nucleotide sequence: TGTGCCAGCAGGCGGCGTGGGACAGGGTATCTCGAGCAGTACTTC. This chain joins TRBV5-6 and TRBJ2-7; 9 bases line up with TRBD1. With 5 bases clipped from V and 6 bases from J, the junction kept 12 bases outside the gene matches. Germline CDR1 and CDR2: SGHDT and YYEEEE. The CDR3 length is 15 residues.

This clone was picked up a small number of times. V usage is TRBV7-8 and J usage is TRBJ2-3; TRBD2 matches 11 bases. The germline gives CDR1 SGHVS, CDR2 FQNEAQ. The trim removed 4 bases at V and 1 base at J, leaving 7 bases unmatched. This CDR3 has 17 amino acids. CDR3 protein: CASSSLAGALGTDTQYF. CDR3 coding DNA: TGTGCCAGCAGCTCACTAGCGGGAGCGCTGGGCACAGATACGCAGTATTTT.

The chain has TRBV27 and TRBJ2-3; no reliable D call. The CDR3 runs to 11 residues. Germline CDR1 and CDR2: MNHEY and SMNVEV (reference sequence). The V gene lost 10 bases and the J gene lost 6 bases, with 11 bases spanning the gap. DNA of the CDR3: TGTGCCACCTGGAGCAGGGATACGCAGTATTTT. Its translation: CATWSRDTQYF.

The chain employs TRBV6-5 and TRBJ1-2; 10 nucleotides agree with TRBD1. With V trimmed by 6 bases and J by 4 bases, 5 bases remained unmatched. Germline assignment: CDR1 MNHEY and CDR2 SVGAGI. This CDR3 spans 14 amino acids. CDR3 DNA sequence: TGTGCCAGCAGCCGGACAGGGGGAGGCTATGGCTACACCTTC. This translates into CASSRTGGGYGYTF.

The J gene is TRBJ1-2, the V gene TRBV6-5; D not resolved. The germline V and J ends were trimmed by 8 bases and 13 bases, with 14 bases remaining between them. CDR1 is MNHEY, CDR2 SVGAGI, per germline. This CDR3 has 10 residues. The CDR3 loop reads CASGVGRSTF. CDR3 nucleotides: TGTGCCAGCGGAGTGGGAAGATCCACCTTC.

The genes are TRBV28 and TRBJ2-5; D is ambiguous. With the DNA end fitting TRBJ2-7 better, the J assignment may be wrong. The CDR3 runs 13 residues. CDR1 is MDHEN, CDR2 SYDVKM, per germline. The CDR3 coding sequence is TGTGCCAGCACAGCCAACAACCCCTACGAGCAGTACTTC. Protein product: CASTANNPYEQYF.